These 16 T cell receptor beta chains share one sample of origin, sequenced in a study of beta chain features in type 1 diabetes. What was sequenced were expressed TCRB transcripts, since all of the isolated RNA had been reverse transcribed. Assay: immunoSEQ multiplex PCR; the TCRdb copy retains only in-frame clones and omits some. The table lists fewer than 900,000 clones, roughly 15% of them singletons. The sequenced sample consisted of naive CD4+ T cells from blood. These receptor sequences come from a woman between 18 and 29 years old in good health.

This clone occurred a few times. The rearrangement links TRBV6-6 to TRBJ1-3; 8 positions agree with TRBD1. The ends lost 8 bases at V and 0 bases at J; junction bases unmatched: 3. The V gene's germline CDR1 is MNHNY and CDR2 SVGAGI (reference sequence). There are 14 residues in the CDR3. The CDR3, as DNA: TGTGCCAGCGGACAGGGCCACTCTGGAAACACCATATATTTT. As protein: CASGQGHSGNTIYF.

V gene TRBV7-2 combines with J gene TRBJ2-5; 9 bases are shared with TRBD2. CDR3 length: 16 residues. Unmatched junction bases numbered 8, after V lost 3 bases and J lost 3 bases. CDR1 SGHTA and CDR2 FQGNSA come from the germline V gene. The DNA for the CDR3 is TGTGCCAGCAGCTTTTCACTAGCGGGCGTGAAAGAGACCCAGTACTTC. Translated, it gives CASSFSLAGVKETQYF.

The sample holds a few counts of this clone. The chain has TRBV28 and TRBJ2-5; D unresolved. Germline-derived CDR1 and CDR2 are MDHEN and SYDVKM. CDR3 length: 16 residues. V lost 3 bases and J lost 2, with 16 bases in between. In DNA form, the CDR3 reads TGTGCCAGCAGTTTTTTGGTGCAGGCGAGACAAGAGACCCAGTACTTC. Amino acid sequence: CASSFLVQARQETQYF.

In the case of this clone: This same CDR3 is encoded by further DNA sequences in the sample. The V gene is TRBV5-4, the J gene TRBJ2-5; 7 bases are a match to TRBD2. This CDR3 contains 13 residues. Germline V CDR1 and CDR2: SGHNT, YYREEE (reference sequence). Trimming at V came to 1 base and at J to 3 bases, leaving 0 bases not matched to a gene. The CDR3 nucleotides read TGTGCCAGCAGCTTGCTAGCGGAAGAGACCCAGTACTTC. Translated, it gives CASSLLAEETQYF.

Of note for this clone: One base away lies a much larger clone, so this may be a sequencing read error. The V gene is TRBV5-4, the J gene TRBJ2-1; D may correspond to TRBD1 or TRBD2 (5 bases each). The CDR3 runs 15 residues. The V end was cut by 2 bases, the J end by 0 bases, with 9 bases between. In germline, CDR1 is SGHNT, CDR2 YYREEE (reference sequence). The CDR3 sequence: CASSLEGSSYNEQFF. In nucleotides, the CDR3 is TGTGCCAGCAGCTTAGAGGGGAGCTCCTACAATGAGCAGTTCTTC.

This rearrangement joins TRBV14 to TRBJ1-6, with a possible D match to TRBD1 (5 bases). The V gene's germline CDR1 is SGHDN and CDR2 FVKESK. V was pared by 1 base and J by 10 bases, with 8 bases between. CDR3 length equals 13 residues. CDR3 nucleotide sequence: TGTGCCAGCAGCCAAGTTACAGGCTCACCCCTCCACTTT. Translating it yields CASSQVTGSPLHF.

The V and J genes are TRBV7-2 and TRBJ2-3; tentative D call: TRBD2 (5 bases). Germline V lookup: CDR1 SGHTA, CDR2 FQGNSA. V lost 4 bases, J lost 4 bases, and 9 bases lay in between. There are 13 residues in the CDR3. DNA for the CDR3: TGTGCCAGCAGCTCTTCGAGGGCAGATACGCAGTATTTT. Its translation is CASSSSRADTQYF.

The V call is TRBV5-1, the J call TRBJ2-1; D possibly corresponds to TRBD1 (6 bases). Trimming removed 4 bases from V and 6 bases from J, with 14 bases in between. CDR3 size: 14 residues. Germline V CDR1 and CDR2: SGHRS, YFSETQ. CDR3 DNA: TGCGCCAGCAGCCGTGGACAGAGCTTCAATGAGCAGTTCTTC. It codes for CASSRGQSFNEQFF. The complete variable domain, with remaining parts taken from reference TRBV5-1 and TRBJ2-1, reads KAGVTQTPRYLIKTRGQQVTLSCSPISGHRSVSWYQQTPGQGLQFLFEYFSETQRNKGNFPGRFSGRQFSNSRSEMNVSTLELGDSALYLCASSRGQSFNEQFFGPGTRLTVL.

The V gene is TRBV4-2, the J gene TRBJ2-1, with 8 bases matching TRBD1. This CDR3 is 19 amino acids long. After removal of 1 base from V and 7 bases from J, the junction contained 18 bases not matched to a gene. Germline V gives CDR1 LGHNA, CDR2 YNFKEQ. In DNA form, the CDR3 reads TGTGCCAGCAGCCAAGTTACGCTCTCGTCCGGACAGGGATGGAATGAGCAGTTCTTC. It is translated as CASSQVTLSSGQGWNEQFF.

This clone was detected a few times. The chain couples TRBV7-2 to TRBJ2-1; the D call may be TRBD1 or TRBD2 (5 bases each). Germline-derived CDR1 and CDR2 are SGHTA and FQGNSA. The CDR3 runs 15 residues. V lost 2 bases, J lost 8 bases, and 16 bases lay in between. Here the CDR3 DNA reads TGTGCCAGCAGCTTACAACTAGGGGTTATGGATGAGCAGTTCTTC. Translating gives CASSLQLGVMDEQFF.

CDR3 region: CASSQDSYEQYF. Here the CDR3 DNA reads TGTGCCAGCAGCCAGGACAGCTACGAGCAGTACTTC. The chain employs TRBV7-9 and TRBJ2-7; TRBD1 is a possible D gene (6 bases). Trimming took off 5 bases at V and 3 bases at J, with 8 bases between the two ends. CDR1 is SEHNR, CDR2 FQNEAQ, per germline (reference sequence). There are 12 residues in the CDR3.

The gene calls are TRBV9 and TRBJ2-7; maybe TRBD2 (6 bases). CDR1 and CDR2 (germline): SGDLS, YYNGEE. V was clipped by 0 bases and J by 4 bases, with 14 bases between them. This CDR3 spans 15 amino acids. Here the CDR3 reads CASSVGSSGGYEQYF. For the CDR3, the DNA is TGTGCCAGCAGCGTAGGGTCCTCCGGGGGATACGAGCAGTACTTC.

The chain carries TRBV19 and TRBJ1-5; TRBD1 might be the D (6 bases). Germline CDR1 reads LNHDA; CDR2 reads SQIVND (reference sequence). Deletions cut 1 base from V and 6 bases from J, with 10 bases between. This CDR3 comprises 14 residues. The CDR3 spells CASSIVGQRQPQHF. The CDR3, as DNA: TGTGCCAGTAGTATAGTAGGACAGCGTCAGCCCCAGCATTTT.

This chain joins TRBV4-2 and TRBJ2-7, with TRBD2 matching over 7 bases. CDR3 length: 15 residues. J was trimmed by 2 bases and V by 0 bases; bases with no gene match: 4. The germline gives CDR1 LGHNA, CDR2 YNFKEQ. This CDR3 is CASSQDGRATYEQYF. The CDR3 DNA reads TGTGCCAGCAGCCAAGATGGGAGGGCCACCTACGAGCAGTACTTC.

This chain links TRBV29-1 with TRBJ1-1, with D hard to call. The CDR3 consists of 9 residues. Per germline, CDR1 SQVTM and CDR2 ANQGSEA. V lost 3 bases and J 11 bases, leaving 7 bases between the germline ends. The chain's CDR3 is CSVDETAFF. CDR3 coding DNA: TGCAGCGTTGATGAAACGGCTTTCTTT.

The gene calls are TRBV4-2 and TRBJ2-7; 7 bases line up with TRBD2. V shed 3 bases and J 2 bases; nucleotides not matched to a gene: 7. This CDR3 has 15 residues. Germline V CDR1 and CDR2: LGHNA, YNFKEQ. This CDR3 is CASSHPPGTTYEQYF. Here the CDR3 DNA reads TGTGCCAGCAGCCACCCTCCCGGGACTACCTACGAGCAGTACTTC.